This TCR beta chain was documented in a study of cytomegalovirus exposure and HLA in healthy donors. Findings and limits, study-wide: Among TCR beta chains, those listed as cytomegalovirus-associated numbered fewer than 200.

The PCR made use of 60 Vbeta and 13 Jbeta primers. TCRdb keeps only in-frame clones here, not all; method: immunoSEQ multiplex PCR. The sample totals around 74,000 clones; its top ten clones hold roughly 5%. Comment on this clone: Its antigen is unidentified.

The V gene lost 5 bases and the J gene lost 2 bases, with 7 bases spanning the gap. Germline-derived CDR1 and CDR2 are MNHEY and SMNVEV (reference sequence). The CDR3 consists of 13 residues. The sequence was collected from a man between 25 and 39 years old in good health and CMV-seronegative. J is TRBJ1-3 and V is TRBV27; D gene uncertain. Sequencing used PBMCs. Written as DNA, the CDR3 is TGTGCCAGCAGTCCAGCGCCTGGAAACACCATATATTTT. Protein: CASSPAPGNTIYF.